Listed below are T cell receptor beta chains from one sample, sequenced in a study of blood T cell repertoires in COVID-19. Data came from immunoSEQ multiplex PCR; TCRdb stores just in-frame clones and leaves some out. This sample carries about 140,000 clones, approximately 83% of them seen once, and the ten largest clones take 3.5% to 4.5%. The specimen sequenced was peripheral blood. These receptors were obtained from a woman between 55 and 75 years old with acute or convalescent COVID-19. Each CDR3 is given with its conserved first and last residue. Each record gives: D gene, V gene, J gene, CDR3 length, clone size, CDR3 DNA, CDR3 protein. D genes are given only for firm matches. Size is omitted from some rows. Given values are once, few, many or a class for expanded clones.

NA	TRBV5-6	TRBJ2-5	15	NA	TGTGCCAGCAGCTTGAGGAGGGGGGGTCGGGAGACCCAGTACTTC	CASSLRRGGRETQYF
NA	TRBV10-3	TRBJ1-1	13	NA	TGTGCCATCAAGGACAGCCTGAACACTGAAGCTTTCTTT	CAIKDSLNTEAFF
TRBD2	TRBV5-8	TRBJ2-1	15	NA	TGTGCCAGCAGCTTGTTAGCGGGAGTAGGTAATGAGCAGTTCTTC	CASSLLAGVGNEQFF
TRBD1	TRBV29-1	TRBJ1-1	12	NA	TGCAGCGTGCACAGGGGACTAGCTGAAGCTTTCTTT	CSVHRGLAEAFF
NA	TRBV14	TRBJ1-4	13	NA	TGTGCCAGCAGCCAAATTAGCAATGAAAAACTGTTTTTT	CASSQISNEKLFF
NA	TRBV5-1	TRBJ2-5	15	NA	TGCGCCAGCAGCTTGGAGGGGGGGCGCGAGGAGACCCAGTACTTC	CASSLEGGREETQYF
NA	TRBV18	TRBJ2-2	13	NA	TGTGCCAGCTCCCCCTCAGGCACCGGGGAGCTGTTTTTT	CASSPSGTGELFF
NA	TRBV9	TRBJ1-3	17	NA	TGTGCCAGCAGCGTGGACTGGCGGGTATTCTCTGGAAACACCATATATTTT	CASSVDWRVFSGNTIYF
TRBD2	TRBV29-1	TRBJ2-5	13	NA	TGCAGCGTTGGGCCCGGGGGGGAGGAGACCCAGTACTTC	CSVGPGGEETQYF
NA	TRBV30	TRBJ2-1	12	NA	TGTGCCTGGAGCTCCCAGGACAATGAGCAGTTCTTC	CAWSSQDNEQFF
TRBD2	TRBV5-1	TRBJ2-1	16	NA	TGCGCCAGCAGCCCCCAGCGGGAGAGGATTGGCAGTGAGCAGTTCTTC	CASSPQRERIGSEQFF
TRBD1	TRBV7-3	TRBJ1-1	13	NA	TGTGCCAGCAGCCGACAGGGGAACACTGAAGCTTTCTTT	CASSRQGNTEAFF
TRBD1	TRBV14	TRBJ2-5	15	NA	TGTGCCAGCAGCCAATGGACAGGGGTGAGGGAGACCCAGTACTTC	CASSQWTGVRETQYF
NA	TRBV3-1/TRBV3-2	TRBJ2-7	14	NA	TGTGCCAGCAGCCACGGGACAATGACCTACGAGCAGTACTTC	CASSHGTMTYEQYF
NA	TRBV20-1	TRBJ1-1	13	NA	TGCAGTGCTAGTGATCCAGGGCGCACTGAAGCTTTCTTT	CSASDPGRTEAFF
NA	TRBV24-1	TRBJ2-4	13	once	TGTGCCACCAGTGGAGGGCTCCCAAACATTCAGTACTTC	CATSGGLPNIQYF
TRBD1	TRBV11-2	TRBJ1-3	16	NA	TGTGCCAGCAGCCGAAGACAGGGGGCAGGAGGAAACACCATATATTTT	CASSRRQGAGGNTIYF
TRBD2	TRBV30	TRBJ2-7	15	NA	TGTGCCTGGAGTGTACTGACTAGCGGGATAGGCGAGCAGTACTTC	CAWSVLTSGIGEQYF
TRBD1	TRBV28	TRBJ1-5	15	few	TGTGCCAGCAGTTGGGGGACAGGGGGGGCAGAGCCCCAGCATTTT	CASSWGTGGAEPQHF
NA	TRBV18	TRBJ1-1	17	NA	TGTGCCAGCTCACGGGTTGAGGGCAGGACGATGGGCACTGAAGCTTTCTTT	CASSRVEGRTMGTEAFF
NA	TRBV5-1	TRBJ2-2	12	NA	TGCGCCAGCAGCCCTTACACCGGGGAGCTGTTTTTT	CASSPYTGELFF
NA	TRBV18	TRBJ1-2	15	NA	TGTGCCAGCTCACCCCGGACAGCTCCTAACTATGGCTACACCTTC	CASSPRTAPNYGYTF
TRBD2	TRBV6-2/TRBV6-3	TRBJ2-1	17	NA	TGTGCCAGCAGTTCCCAGCTGACTAGCGGGAGAGTGTATGAGCAGTTCTTC	CASSSQLTSGRVYEQFF
NA	TRBV4-3	TRBJ2-5	15	NA	TGCGCCAGCAGCCAAGAATATCGGGGAGGAGAGACCCAGTACTTC	CASSQEYRGGETQYF
NA	TRBV3-1/TRBV3-2	TRBJ2-5	16	NA	TGTGCCAGCAGCCGTACTCGCGGTAGCCCCCAAGAGACCCAGTACTTC	CASSRTRGSPQETQYF